This is a list of T cell receptor beta chains from one sample in a study of cytomegalovirus exposure and HLA in healthy donors. The data were produced by immunoSEQ multiplex PCR, yet TCRdb's version contains in-frame clones alone and is incomplete. The table lists 150,000 to 200,000 clones, around 80% of them singletons. Material for sequencing was PBMCs. These receptors were obtained from a man aged 18 to 29 in good health and CMV-seronegative. The CDR3 runs from the conserved cysteine through the conserved F or W. Size is omitted from some rows. Given values are once, few, many or a class for expanded clones.

TRBJ1-1	-	TRBV6-5	13	CASSYSSGGEAFF
TRBJ2-7	-	TRBV7-8	17	CASSLEGGRWSGYEQYF
TRBJ1-5	-	TRBV4-3	13	CASSQEGGQPQHF
TRBJ2-7	-	TRBV18	14	CASSPSGTSFEQYF
TRBJ2-1	-	TRBV5-1	13	CASRQEGVSEQFF
TRBJ1-1	-	TRBV7-2	14	CASSPGHSNTEAFF
TRBJ2-7	-	TRBV11-1	16	CASSPHLWTASYEQYF
TRBJ1-1	-	TRBV5-4	14	CASSQDPMSTEAFF
TRBJ1-4	-	TRBV7-2	15	CASSYSGGVSEKLFF
TRBJ2-5	few	TRBV28	14	CASSPSEAEETQYF
TRBJ1-5	few	TRBV30	15	CAWSVSTGDNQPQHF
TRBJ1-1	-	TRBV4-3	16	CASSLGGDRVHTEAFF
TRBJ2-3	-	TRBV19	15	CASNPGQSVKSTQYF
TRBJ2-7	-	TRBV9	13	CASSLLAGNEQYF
TRBJ1-1	-	TRBV7-2	13	CASSPLTGTEAFF
TRBJ2-6	-	TRBV4-3	19	CASSLDPGTGDPGANVLTF
TRBJ1-4	-	TRBV7-8	15	CASSLWDRANEKLFF
TRBJ2-6	-	TRBV23-1	19	CASSQSIETASSGANVLTF
TRBJ1-1	-	TRBV5-1	15	CASSPLTYRNTEAFF
TRBJ2-2	-	TRBV5-1	14	CASTSGASEGELFF
TRBJ1-2	-	TRBV5-1	14	CASSLGQGAPGYTF
TRBJ2-7	-	TRBV7-2	15	CASSIGLAGFYEQYF
TRBJ1-6	once	TRBV21-1	17	CASSNRQGCSYNSPLHF
TRBJ2-3	-	TRBV6-1	14	CASCRDISTDTQYF
TRBJ2-1	-	TRBV5-1	14	CASSVLAGYNEQFF